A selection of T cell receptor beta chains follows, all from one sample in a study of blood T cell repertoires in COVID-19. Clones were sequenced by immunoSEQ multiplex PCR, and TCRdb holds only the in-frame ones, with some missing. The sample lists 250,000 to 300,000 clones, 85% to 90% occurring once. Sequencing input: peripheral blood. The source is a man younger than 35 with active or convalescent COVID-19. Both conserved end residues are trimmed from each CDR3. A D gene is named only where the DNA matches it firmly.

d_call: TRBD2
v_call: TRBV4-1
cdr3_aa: ASSHLAGDSYNEQF

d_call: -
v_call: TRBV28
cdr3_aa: ASSFETASNQGLH

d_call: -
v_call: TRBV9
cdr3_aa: ASSGAYSTDTQY

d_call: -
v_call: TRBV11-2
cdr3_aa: ASSMSSYEQY

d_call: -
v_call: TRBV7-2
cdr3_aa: ASSLNLFQDYGYT

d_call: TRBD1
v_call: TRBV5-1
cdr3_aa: ASSFGLRQGRLGGYT

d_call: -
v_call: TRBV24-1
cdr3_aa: ATSARVTGELF

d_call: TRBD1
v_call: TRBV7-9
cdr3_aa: ASSSRQGERKLF

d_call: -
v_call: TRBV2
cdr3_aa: ASTDSVTGTREVTQY

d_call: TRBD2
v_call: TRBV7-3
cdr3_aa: ASSSQGGGRGTQY

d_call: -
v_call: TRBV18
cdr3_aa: ASSSGGPYEQY

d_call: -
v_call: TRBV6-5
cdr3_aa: ASSYSGRGGYT

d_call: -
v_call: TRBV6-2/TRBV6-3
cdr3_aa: ASSYRVSGGYT

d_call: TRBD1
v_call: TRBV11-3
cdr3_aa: ASRITGTGGSPLH

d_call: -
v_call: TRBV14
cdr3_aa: ASSQDSHPVGAEAF

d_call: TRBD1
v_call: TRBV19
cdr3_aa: ASSLGTGQSPLH

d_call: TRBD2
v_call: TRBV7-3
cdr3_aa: ASSTRSGVPDTQY

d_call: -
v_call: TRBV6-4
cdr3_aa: ASSTGDTQY

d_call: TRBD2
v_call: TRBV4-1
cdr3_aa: ASSQSGTGDGYEQY

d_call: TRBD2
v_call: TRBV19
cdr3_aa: ASSAGTSGTYEQY

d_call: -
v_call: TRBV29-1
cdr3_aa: SVGQGKAEAF

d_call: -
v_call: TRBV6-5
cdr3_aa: ASRTTGINQPQH

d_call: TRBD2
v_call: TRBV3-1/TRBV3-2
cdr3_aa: ASSQREVGLAGGHYEQY

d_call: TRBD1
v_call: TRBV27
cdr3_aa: ASSLGGGAEAF

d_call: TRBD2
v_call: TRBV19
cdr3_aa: ASSIQRGLDTQY

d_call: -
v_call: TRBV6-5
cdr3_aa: ASRPRAFIAEAF

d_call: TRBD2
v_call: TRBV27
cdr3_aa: ASRSGSGADTQY

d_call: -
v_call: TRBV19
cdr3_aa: ASSNSRQDTRTYYGYT

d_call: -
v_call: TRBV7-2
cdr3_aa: ASSPQAGRSSGYT

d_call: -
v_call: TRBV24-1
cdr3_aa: ATSDFGNQPQH

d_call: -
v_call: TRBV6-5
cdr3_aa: ASSYYRQETQY

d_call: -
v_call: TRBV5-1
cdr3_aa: ASCGAESSYEQY

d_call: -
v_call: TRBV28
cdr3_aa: ASRVKGSYNSPLH

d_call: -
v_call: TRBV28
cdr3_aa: ASRRQGNTEAF

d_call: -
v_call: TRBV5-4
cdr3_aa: ASGISLGNEQF

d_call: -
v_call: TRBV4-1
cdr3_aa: ASSLGGSNEKLF

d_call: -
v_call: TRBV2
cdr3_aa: ASSEVVNEKLF

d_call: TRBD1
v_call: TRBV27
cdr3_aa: ASSLGGGRGYGYT

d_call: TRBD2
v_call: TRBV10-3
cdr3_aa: AICRGERDDTDTQY

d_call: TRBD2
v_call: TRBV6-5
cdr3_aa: ASSRTSVLTDTQY

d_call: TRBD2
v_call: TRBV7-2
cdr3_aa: ANSLAMGGISYNEQF